This TCR beta chain was identified in a study of shared clonotypes between healthy human individuals. Broader study findings: Sampling covered nothing but blood. Tissue TCR repertoires likely differ from those found in blood.

CDR1 is SGHRS, CDR2 YFSETQ, per germline. The CDR3 covers 15 residues. V trimming: 0 bases; J trimming: 3 bases; junction bases outside the gene matches: 3. Assay: immunoSEQ multiplex PCR; the TCRdb copy retains only in-frame clones and omits some. The sample consists of around 1.6 million clones, 98% of them appearing once. This clone is a singleton in its sample. The target antigen is unknown. The clonotype was recovered from a man between 25 and 39 years old in good health. Material for sequencing was naive CD4+ T cells sorted from blood. As for subset: CD45RA+ positively selected. The V and J genes are TRBV5-1 and TRBJ1-2, with TRBD1 identical over 9 bases. CDR3 amino acids: CASSLAQGADYGYTF. The CDR3 DNA is TGCGCCAGCAGCTTGGCACAGGGGGCTGACTATGGCTACACCTTC. Filled out from reference TRBV5-1 and TRBJ1-2, the complete variable domain reads KAGVTQTPRYLIKTRGQQVTLSCSPISGHRSVSWYQQTPGQGLQFLFEYFSETQRNKGNFPGRFSGRQFSNSRSEMNVSTLELGDSALYLCASSLAQGADYGYTFGSGTRLTVV.